This is a list of T cell receptor beta chains from one sample in a study of beta chain features in type 1 diabetes. Profiling relied on immunoSEQ multiplex PCR, and the TCRdb table lists in-frame clones only, not all of them. The table lists 680,000 or so clones, around an eighth of them singletons. Sequencing input: naive CD4+ T cells from blood. The receptor source for this set is a man younger than 30 with type 1 diabetes. Each CDR3 is given with its conserved first and last residue. The D gene is left open where the match is weak. Expanded clones are given a class, and other clones once, few, many or no size at all.

CDR3 length | J gene | D gene | V gene | clone size | CDR3 protein | CDR3 DNA
15 | TRBJ1-1 | TRBD1 | TRBV7-2 | few | CASSPPTGRGTEAFF | TGTGCCAGCAGCCCCCCGACAGGGCGCGGCACTGAAGCTTTCTTT
15 | TRBJ1-2 | . | TRBV19 | . | CASSILGGSAYGYTF | TGTGCCAGTAGTATTTTGGGGGGTAGTGCCTATGGCTACACCTTC
11 | TRBJ1-5 | . | TRBV19 | . | CASSLQGPQHF | TGTGCCAGTAGTCTCCAGGGGCCCCAGCATTTT
14 | TRBJ2-4 | . | TRBV6-5 | few | CASSSGKAKNIQYF | TGTGCCAGCAGTTCGGGTAAAGCCAAAAACATTCAGTACTTC
13 | TRBJ1-2 | TRBD1 | TRBV30 | few | CAWTNYRGGGYTF | TGTGCCTGGACAAATTACAGGGGTGGGGGCTACACCTTC
15 | TRBJ2-3 | TRBD2 | TRBV7-9 | . | CASSPTSGVTDTQYF | TGTGCCAGCAGCCCCACTAGCGGGGTCACAGATACGCAGTATTTT
16 | TRBJ1-1 | . | TRBV5-1 | . | CASSLGLRYLNTEAFF | TGCGCCAGCAGCTTGGGGTTAAGGTATTTGAACACTGAAGCTTTCTTT
12 | TRBJ2-3 | . | TRBV9 | . | CASSDVGYTQYF | TGTGCCAGCAGCGATGTCGGTTATACGCAGTATTTT
12 | TRBJ2-1 | . | TRBV27 | . | CASSREGHEQFF | TGTGCCAGCAGCCGAGAGGGGCATGAGCAGTTCTTC
17 | TRBJ2-7 | . | TRBV30 | . | CAWSDTPGQKSSYEQYF | TGTGCCTGGAGCGACACGCCGGGACAAAAAAGCTCCTACGAGCAGTACTTC
16 | TRBJ1-4 | . | TRBV25-1 | few | CASSPDSPATNEKLFF | TGTGCCAGCAGCCCAGACAGCCCAGCAACTAATGAAAAACTGTTTTTT
16 | TRBJ2-1 | . | TRBV7-3 | . | CASSLQHGEGHNEQFF | TGTGCCAGCAGCCTACAACACGGCGAAGGGCACAATGAGCAGTTCTTC
11 | TRBJ1-1 | . | TRBV30 | . | CARRGNTEAFF | TGTGCCCGGCGGGGGAACACTGAAGCTTTCTTT
12 | TRBJ2-3 | TRBD1 | TRBV30 | few | CAWSLQGDTQYF | TGTGCCTGGAGCTTACAGGGGGATACGCAGTATTTT
15 | TRBJ1-3 | TRBD1 | TRBV30 | few | CAWFRTGGVGNTIYF | TGTGCCTGGTTCCGGACAGGGGGCGTTGGAAACACCATATATTTT
16 | TRBJ1-2 | . | TRBV5-1 | . | CASSLIQTGINYGYTF | TGCGCCAGCAGCTTAATACAGACGGGGATTAACTATGGCTACACCTTC
15 | TRBJ1-4 | TRBD1 | TRBV6-5 | . | CASSYFGTGDEKLFF | TGTGCCAGCAGTTACTTTGGGACAGGGGACGAAAAACTGTTTTTT
15 | TRBJ2-5 | TRBD1 | TRBV27 | . | CASSSDRDRKETQYF | TGTGCCAGCAGTTCGGACAGGGACCGAAAAGAGACCCAGTACTTC
17 | TRBJ2-1 | TRBD1 | TRBV7-9 | . | CASSLPPGQGSYNEQFF | TGTGCCAGCAGCTTACCACCGGGACAGGGGTCATACAATGAGCAGTTCTTC